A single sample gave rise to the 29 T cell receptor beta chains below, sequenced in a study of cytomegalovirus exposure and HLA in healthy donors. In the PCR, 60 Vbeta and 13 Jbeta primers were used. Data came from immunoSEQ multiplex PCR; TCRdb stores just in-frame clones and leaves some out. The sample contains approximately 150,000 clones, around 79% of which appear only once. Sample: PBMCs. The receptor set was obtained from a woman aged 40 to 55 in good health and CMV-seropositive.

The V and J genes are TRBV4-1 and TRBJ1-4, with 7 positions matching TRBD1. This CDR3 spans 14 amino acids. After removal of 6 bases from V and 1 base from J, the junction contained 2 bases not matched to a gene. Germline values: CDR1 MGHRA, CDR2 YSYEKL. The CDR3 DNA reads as TGCGCCAGCAGTCAGGGGGAAACTAATGAAAAACTGTTTTTT. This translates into CASSQGETNEKLFF.

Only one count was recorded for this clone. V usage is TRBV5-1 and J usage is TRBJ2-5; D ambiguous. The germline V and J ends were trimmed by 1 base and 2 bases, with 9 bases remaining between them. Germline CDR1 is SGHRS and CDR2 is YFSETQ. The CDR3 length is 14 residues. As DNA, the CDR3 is TGCGCCAGCAGCTTGTTTGGCAGTCAAGAGACCCAGTACTTC. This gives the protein CASSLFGSQETQYF. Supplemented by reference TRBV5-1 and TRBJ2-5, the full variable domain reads KAGVTQTPRYLIKTRGQQVTLSCSPISGHRSVSWYQQTPGQGLQFLFEYFSETQRNKGNFPGRFSGRQFSNSRSEMNVSTLELGDSALYLCASSLFGSQETQYFGPGTRLLVL.

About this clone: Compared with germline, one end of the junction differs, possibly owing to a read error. This chain's CDR3 is CSSSSWNLRTGKNTEAFF. In nucleotides, the CDR3 is TGTTCCAGCAGCTCATGGAACCTTCGGACAGGAAAGAACACTGAAGCTTTCTTT. The rearrangement joins TRBV7-9 to TRBJ1-1; TRBD1 aligns across 7 bases. This CDR3 spans 18 amino acids. Germline CDR1 reads SEHNR; CDR2 reads FQNEAQ (reference sequence). The full variable domain, its missing parts supplied by reference TRBV7-9 and TRBJ1-1, is DTGVSQNPRHKITKRGQNVTFRCDPISEHNRLYWYRQTLGQGPEFLTYFQNEAQLEKSRLLSDRFSAERPKGSFSTLEIQRTEQGDSAMYLCSSSSWNLRTGKNTEAFFGQGTRLTVV.

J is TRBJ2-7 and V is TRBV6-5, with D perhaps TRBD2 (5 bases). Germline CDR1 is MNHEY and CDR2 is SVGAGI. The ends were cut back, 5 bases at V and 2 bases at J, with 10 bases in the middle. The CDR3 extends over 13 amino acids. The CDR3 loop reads CASSPGYPYEQYF. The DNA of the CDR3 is TGTGCCAGCAGTCCGGGATACCCCTACGAGCAGTACTTC.

CDR3 DNA: TGCGCCAGCAGTGAGTCAGCTGAAAAACTGTTTTTT. Its translation: CASSESAEKLFF. The V and J genes are TRBV10-1 and TRBJ1-4; the D is unclear. The CDR3 is 12 residues long. Germline V gene sequence: CDR1 WNHNN, CDR2 SYGVQD (reference sequence). With 0 bases removed from V and 7 bases from J, the gap between germline ends came to 3 bases.

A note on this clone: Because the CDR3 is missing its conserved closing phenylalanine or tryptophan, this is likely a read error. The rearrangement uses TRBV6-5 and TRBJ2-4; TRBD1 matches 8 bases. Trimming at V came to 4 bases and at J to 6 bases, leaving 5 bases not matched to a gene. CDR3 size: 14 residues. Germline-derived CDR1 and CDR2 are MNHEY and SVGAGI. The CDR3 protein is CASSFDRGANIQYV. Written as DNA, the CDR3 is TGTGCCAGCAGTTTCGACAGGGGAGCAAACATTCAGTACGTC.

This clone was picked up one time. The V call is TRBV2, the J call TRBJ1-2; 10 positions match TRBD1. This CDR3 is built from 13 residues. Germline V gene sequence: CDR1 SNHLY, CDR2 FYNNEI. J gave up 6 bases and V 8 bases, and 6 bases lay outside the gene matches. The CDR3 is CASETGGDNGYTF. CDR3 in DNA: TGTGCCAGCGAGACAGGGGGCGATAATGGCTACACCTTC.

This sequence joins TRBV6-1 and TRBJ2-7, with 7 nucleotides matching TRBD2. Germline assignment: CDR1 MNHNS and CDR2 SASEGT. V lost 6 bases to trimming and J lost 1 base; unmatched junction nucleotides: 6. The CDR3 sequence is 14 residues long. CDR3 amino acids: CASRKEAGSYEQYF. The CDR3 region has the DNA TGTGCCAGCAGGAAGGAAGCGGGATCCTACGAGCAGTACTTC.

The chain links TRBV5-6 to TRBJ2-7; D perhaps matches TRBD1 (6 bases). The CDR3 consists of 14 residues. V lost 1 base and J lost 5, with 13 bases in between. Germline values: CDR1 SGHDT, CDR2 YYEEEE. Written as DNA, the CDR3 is TGTGCCAGCAGCTTGACCCACAGGGACCACGAGCAGTACTTC. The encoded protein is CASSLTHRDHEQYF.

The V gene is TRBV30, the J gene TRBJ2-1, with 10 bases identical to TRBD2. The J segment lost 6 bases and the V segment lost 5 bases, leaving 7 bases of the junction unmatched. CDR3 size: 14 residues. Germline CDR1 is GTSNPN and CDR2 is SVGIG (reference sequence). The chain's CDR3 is CAWGSGGATNEQFF. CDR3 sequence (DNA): TGTGCCTGGGGGAGCGGGGGGGCCACCAATGAGCAGTTCTTC.

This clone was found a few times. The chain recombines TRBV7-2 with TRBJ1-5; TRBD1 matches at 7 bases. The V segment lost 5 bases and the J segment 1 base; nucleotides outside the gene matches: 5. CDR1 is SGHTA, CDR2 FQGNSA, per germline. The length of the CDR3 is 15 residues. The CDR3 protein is CASSPNRGSNQPQHF. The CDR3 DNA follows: TGTGCCAGCAGCCCCAACAGGGGAAGCAATCAGCCCCAGCATTTT.

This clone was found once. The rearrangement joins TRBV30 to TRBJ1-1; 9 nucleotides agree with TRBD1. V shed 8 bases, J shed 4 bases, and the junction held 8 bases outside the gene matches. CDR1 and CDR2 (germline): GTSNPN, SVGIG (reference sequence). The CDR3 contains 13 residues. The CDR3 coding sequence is TGTGCCCTTGACAGGGGGGGTGGCACTGAAGCTTTCTTT. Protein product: CALDRGGGTEAFF.

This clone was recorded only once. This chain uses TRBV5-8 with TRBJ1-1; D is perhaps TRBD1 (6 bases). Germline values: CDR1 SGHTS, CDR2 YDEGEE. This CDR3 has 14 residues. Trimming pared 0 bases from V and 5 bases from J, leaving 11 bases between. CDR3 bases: TGTGCCAGCAGCTTGGGGGACATAACTACTGAAGCTTTCTTT. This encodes CASSLGDITTEAFF.

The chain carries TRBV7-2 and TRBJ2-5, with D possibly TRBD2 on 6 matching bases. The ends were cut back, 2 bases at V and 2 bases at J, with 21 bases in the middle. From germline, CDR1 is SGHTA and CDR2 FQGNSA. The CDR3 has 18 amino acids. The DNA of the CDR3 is TGTGCCAGCAGCTTACCCGTCGGGGGTGACGGGGCGCAAGAGACCCAGTACTTC. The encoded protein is CASSLPVGGDGAQETQYF.

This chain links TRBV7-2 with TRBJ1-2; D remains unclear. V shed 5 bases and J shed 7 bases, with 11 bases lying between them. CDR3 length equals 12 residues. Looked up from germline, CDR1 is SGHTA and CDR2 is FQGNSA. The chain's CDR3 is CASSTDLTGYTF. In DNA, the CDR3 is TGTGCCAGCAGCACCGATCTAACTGGCTACACCTTC.

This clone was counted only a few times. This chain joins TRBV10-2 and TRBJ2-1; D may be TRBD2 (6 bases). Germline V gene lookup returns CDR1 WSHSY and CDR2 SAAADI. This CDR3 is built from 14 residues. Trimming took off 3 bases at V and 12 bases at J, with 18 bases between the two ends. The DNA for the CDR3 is TGCGCCAGCAGTGATGGCGGGATGCGTTCCGGGCAGTTCTTC. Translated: CASSDGGMRSGQFF.

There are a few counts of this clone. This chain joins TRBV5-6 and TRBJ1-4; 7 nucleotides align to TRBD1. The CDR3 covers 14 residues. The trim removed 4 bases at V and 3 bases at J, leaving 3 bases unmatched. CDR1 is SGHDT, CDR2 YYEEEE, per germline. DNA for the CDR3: TGTGCCAGCAGCCTGGGACAGTCTAATGAAAAACTGTTTTTT. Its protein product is CASSLGQSNEKLFF.

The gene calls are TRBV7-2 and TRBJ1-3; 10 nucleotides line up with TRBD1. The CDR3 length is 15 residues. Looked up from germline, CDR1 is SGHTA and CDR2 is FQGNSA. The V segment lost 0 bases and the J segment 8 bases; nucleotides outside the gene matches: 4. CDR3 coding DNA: TGTGCCAGCAGCTTAGCGGGGACAGGGGCTGACACCATATATTTT. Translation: CASSLAGTGADTIYF.

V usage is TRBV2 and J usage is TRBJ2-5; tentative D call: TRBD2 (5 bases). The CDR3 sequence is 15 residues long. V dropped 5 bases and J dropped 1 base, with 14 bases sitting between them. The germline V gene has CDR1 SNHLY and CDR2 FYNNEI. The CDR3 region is CASSFSGLVQETQYF. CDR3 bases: TGTGCCAGCAGTTTCTCTGGACTCGTCCAAGAGACCCAGTACTTC.

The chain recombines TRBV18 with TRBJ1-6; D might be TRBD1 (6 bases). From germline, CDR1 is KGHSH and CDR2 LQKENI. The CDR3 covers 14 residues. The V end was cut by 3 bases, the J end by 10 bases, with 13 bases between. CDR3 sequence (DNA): TGTGCCAGCTCACCGAGGGGGTCAGACTCACCCCTCCACTTT. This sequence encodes CASSPRGSDSPLHF.

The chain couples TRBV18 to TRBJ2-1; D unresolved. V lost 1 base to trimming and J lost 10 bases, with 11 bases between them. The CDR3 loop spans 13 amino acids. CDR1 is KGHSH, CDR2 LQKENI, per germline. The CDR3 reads CASSPRWSQEQFF. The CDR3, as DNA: TGTGCCAGCTCACCACGGTGGAGCCAGGAGCAGTTCTTC.

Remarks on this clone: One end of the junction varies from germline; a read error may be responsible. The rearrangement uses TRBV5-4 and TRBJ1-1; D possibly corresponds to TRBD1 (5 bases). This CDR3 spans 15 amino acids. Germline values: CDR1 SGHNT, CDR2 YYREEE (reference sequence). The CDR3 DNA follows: TGTGCCTGCAGACCCGGGGGTGGCGGCGCCACTGAAGCTTTCTTT. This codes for CACRPGGGGATEAFF. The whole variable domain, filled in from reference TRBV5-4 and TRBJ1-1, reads ETGVTQSPTHLIKTRGQQVTLRCSSQSGHNTVSWYQQALGQGPQFIFQYYREEENGRGNFPPRFSGLQFPNYSSELNVNALELDDSALYLCACRPGGGGATEAFFGQGTRLTVV.

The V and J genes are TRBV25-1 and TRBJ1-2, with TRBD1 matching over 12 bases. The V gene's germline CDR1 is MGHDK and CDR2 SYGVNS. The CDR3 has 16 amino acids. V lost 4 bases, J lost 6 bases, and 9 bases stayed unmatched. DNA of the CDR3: TGTGCCAGCAGTGGGCTCGGGACAGGGGGCACTAATGGCTACACCTTC. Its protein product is CASSGLGTGGTNGYTF.

The CDR3 protein is CASSYPPGHSSYEQYF. The CDR3 nucleotides are TGTGCCAGCAGCTACCCTCCAGGACACTCTTCCTACGAGCAGTACTTC. The rearrangement uses TRBV6-7 and TRBJ2-7; perhaps TRBD1 as D (5 bases). TRBV6-7 is known as an ORF, though its function is uncertain. CDR3 length: 16 amino acids. Trimming took off 6 bases at V and 1 base at J, with 19 bases between the two ends.

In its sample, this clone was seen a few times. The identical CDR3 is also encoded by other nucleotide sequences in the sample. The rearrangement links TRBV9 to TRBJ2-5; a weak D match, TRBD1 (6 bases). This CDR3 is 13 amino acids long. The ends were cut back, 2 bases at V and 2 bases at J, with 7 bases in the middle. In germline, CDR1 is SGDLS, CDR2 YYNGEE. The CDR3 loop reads CASSVGQQETQYF. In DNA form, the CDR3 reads TGTGCCAGCAGCGTTGGACAGCAAGAGACCCAGTACTTC.

The CDR3 region is CASSFRGPPYEQYF. As DNA, the CDR3 is TGTGCCAGCAGCTTTCGAGGCCCTCCCTACGAGCAGTACTTC. The chain couples TRBV7-2 to TRBJ2-5; D unresolved. The J call may not be correct, given that the DNA end is closer to TRBJ2-7. CDR1 is SGHTA and CDR2 is FQGNSA in the germline V gene. The CDR3 totals 14 residues.

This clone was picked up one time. CDR3 residues: CASREARILVEPYGYTF. CDR3 DNA: TGTGCCAGCAGAGAAGCCCGAATATTAGTGGAGCCTTATGGCTACACCTTC. This chain connects TRBV28 to TRBJ1-2; D unresolved. Germline V CDR1 and CDR2: MDHEN, SYDVKM. This CDR3 has 17 residues. V was trimmed by 6 bases and J by 5 bases, leaving 25 bases between them.

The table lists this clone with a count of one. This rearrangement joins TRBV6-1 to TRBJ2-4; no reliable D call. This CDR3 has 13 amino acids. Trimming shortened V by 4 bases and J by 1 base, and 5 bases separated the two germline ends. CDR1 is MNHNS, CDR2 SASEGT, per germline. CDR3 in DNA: TGTGCCAGCAGTGGACACGCCAAAAACATTCAGTACTTC. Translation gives CASSGHAKNIQYF.

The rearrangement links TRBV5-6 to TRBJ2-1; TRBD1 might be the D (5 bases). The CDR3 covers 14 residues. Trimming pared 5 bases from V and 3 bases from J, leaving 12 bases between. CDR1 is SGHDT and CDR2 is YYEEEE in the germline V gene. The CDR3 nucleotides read TGTGCCAGCAGGACAGCTTCCATCTACAATGAGCAGTTCTTC. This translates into CASRTASIYNEQFF. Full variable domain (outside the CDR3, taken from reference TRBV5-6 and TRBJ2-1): DAGVTQSPTHLIKTRGQQVTLRCSPKSGHDTVSWYQQALGQGPQFIFQYYEEEERQRGNFPDRFSGHQFPNYSSELNVNALLLGDSALYLCASRTASIYNEQFFGPGTRLTVL.